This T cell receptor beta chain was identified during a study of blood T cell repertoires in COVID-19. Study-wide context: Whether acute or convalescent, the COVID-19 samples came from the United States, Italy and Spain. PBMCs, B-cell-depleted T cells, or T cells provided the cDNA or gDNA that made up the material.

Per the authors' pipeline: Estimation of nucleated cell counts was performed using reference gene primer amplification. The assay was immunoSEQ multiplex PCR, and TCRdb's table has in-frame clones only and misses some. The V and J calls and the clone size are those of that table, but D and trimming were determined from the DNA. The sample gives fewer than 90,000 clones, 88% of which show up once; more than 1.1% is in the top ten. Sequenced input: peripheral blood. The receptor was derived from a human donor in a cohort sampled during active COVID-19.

CDR3 loop: CASSPRTGGSYNEQFF. The CDR3 DNA follows: TGTGCCAGCAGCCCAAGGACAGGGGGCTCCTACAATGAGCAGTTCTTC. The chain is built from TRBV7-9 and TRBJ2-1; 10 bases match TRBD1. This CDR3 has 16 amino acids. Losses at the gene ends were 5 bases for V and 0 bases for J; bases not matched to a gene: 4. In germline, CDR1 is SEHNR, CDR2 FQNEAQ (reference sequence).